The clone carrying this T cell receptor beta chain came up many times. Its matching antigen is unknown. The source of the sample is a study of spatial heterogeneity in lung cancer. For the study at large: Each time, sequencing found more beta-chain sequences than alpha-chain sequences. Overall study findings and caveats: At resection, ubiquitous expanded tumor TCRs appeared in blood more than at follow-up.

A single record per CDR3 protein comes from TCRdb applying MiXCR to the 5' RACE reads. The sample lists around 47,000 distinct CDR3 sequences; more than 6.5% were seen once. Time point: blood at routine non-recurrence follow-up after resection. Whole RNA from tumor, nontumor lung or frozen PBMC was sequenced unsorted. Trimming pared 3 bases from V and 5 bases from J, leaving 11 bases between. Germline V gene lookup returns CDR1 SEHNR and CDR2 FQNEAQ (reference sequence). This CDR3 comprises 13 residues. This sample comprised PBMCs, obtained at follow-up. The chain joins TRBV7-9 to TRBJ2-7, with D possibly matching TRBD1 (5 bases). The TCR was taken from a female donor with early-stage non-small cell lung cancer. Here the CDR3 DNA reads TGTGCCAGCAGCTTGCGGCAGGGAAACGAGCAGTACTTC. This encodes CASSLRQGNEQYF.